The rows below give T cell receptor beta chains drawn from one sample of a study of T cells in Graves' hyperthyroidism and ophthalmopathy. TCRdb independently ran MiXCR on the multiplex PCR reads; one entry per CDR3 protein. The sample has 330,000 or so distinct CDR3 sequences, 15% to 20% seen once. The specimen was blood. The source of these receptors is a middle-aged woman with Graves' ophthalmopathy. Each CDR3 is given without its conserved first and last residue.

CDR3: ASSFFGIPNTGELY; J: TRBJ2-2; V: TRBV6-5
CDR3: ASSDNGGTGTFRDYGYT; J: TRBJ1-2; V: TRBV9
CDR3: ASSPGLAQPQH; J: TRBJ1-5; V: TRBV4-1
CDR3: ASSLNRGMNTEAF; J: TRBJ1-1; V: TRBV12-3/TRBV12-4
CDR3: ASGTGLVEAF; J: TRBJ1-1; V: TRBV12-5
CDR3: ASSSGRGRVEQY; J: TRBJ2-7; V: TRBV6-5
CDR3: ASAREANEKLF; J: TRBJ1-4; V: TRBV7-2
CDR3: ASSLASGRSSETQY; J: TRBJ2-5; V: TRBV7-6
CDR3: ASTLSPGPQETQY; J: TRBJ2-5; V: TRBV11-2
CDR3: SARPLAGGRGDYEQY; J: TRBJ2-7; V: TRBV20-1
CDR3: ASSQGLVDTGELF; J: TRBJ2-2; V: TRBV7-9
CDR3: ATSEDSDNQPQH; J: TRBJ1-5; V: TRBV24-1
CDR3: ASSARGTGLETQY; J: TRBJ2-5; V: TRBV3-1
CDR3: ASSTLGVGYEQY; J: TRBJ2-7; V: TRBV27
CDR3: ASSLGLGQPYQETQY; J: TRBJ2-5; V: TRBV11-2
CDR3: ASSTWDQVDTQY; J: TRBJ2-3; V: TRBV9